The present TCR beta chain was sequenced within a study of blood T cell repertoires in COVID-19. In the original processing: Amplification of reference gene primers was used by the study to estimate nucleated cell counts. Profiling relied on immunoSEQ multiplex PCR, and the TCRdb table lists in-frame clones only, not all of them. The D gene and trimming were derived from the DNA, and the V and J assignments and clone size from that table. The table records about 200,000 clones, around 86% of them present only once. The specimen sequenced was PBMCs or T cells enriched from blood (not recorded which). This sequence was found in a man aged 35-49 years with acute COVID-19.

CDR3 DNA: TGTGCCAGCAGCCCTACAGGGGCAACTAATGAAAAACTGTTTTTT. Its protein is CASSPTGATNEKLFF. This rearrangement joins TRBV28 to TRBJ1-4, with TRBD1 identical over 7 bases. The germline gives CDR1 MDHEN, CDR2 SYDVKM. The CDR3 loop spans 15 amino acids. V shed 6 bases, J shed 0 bases, and the junction held 4 bases outside the gene matches.